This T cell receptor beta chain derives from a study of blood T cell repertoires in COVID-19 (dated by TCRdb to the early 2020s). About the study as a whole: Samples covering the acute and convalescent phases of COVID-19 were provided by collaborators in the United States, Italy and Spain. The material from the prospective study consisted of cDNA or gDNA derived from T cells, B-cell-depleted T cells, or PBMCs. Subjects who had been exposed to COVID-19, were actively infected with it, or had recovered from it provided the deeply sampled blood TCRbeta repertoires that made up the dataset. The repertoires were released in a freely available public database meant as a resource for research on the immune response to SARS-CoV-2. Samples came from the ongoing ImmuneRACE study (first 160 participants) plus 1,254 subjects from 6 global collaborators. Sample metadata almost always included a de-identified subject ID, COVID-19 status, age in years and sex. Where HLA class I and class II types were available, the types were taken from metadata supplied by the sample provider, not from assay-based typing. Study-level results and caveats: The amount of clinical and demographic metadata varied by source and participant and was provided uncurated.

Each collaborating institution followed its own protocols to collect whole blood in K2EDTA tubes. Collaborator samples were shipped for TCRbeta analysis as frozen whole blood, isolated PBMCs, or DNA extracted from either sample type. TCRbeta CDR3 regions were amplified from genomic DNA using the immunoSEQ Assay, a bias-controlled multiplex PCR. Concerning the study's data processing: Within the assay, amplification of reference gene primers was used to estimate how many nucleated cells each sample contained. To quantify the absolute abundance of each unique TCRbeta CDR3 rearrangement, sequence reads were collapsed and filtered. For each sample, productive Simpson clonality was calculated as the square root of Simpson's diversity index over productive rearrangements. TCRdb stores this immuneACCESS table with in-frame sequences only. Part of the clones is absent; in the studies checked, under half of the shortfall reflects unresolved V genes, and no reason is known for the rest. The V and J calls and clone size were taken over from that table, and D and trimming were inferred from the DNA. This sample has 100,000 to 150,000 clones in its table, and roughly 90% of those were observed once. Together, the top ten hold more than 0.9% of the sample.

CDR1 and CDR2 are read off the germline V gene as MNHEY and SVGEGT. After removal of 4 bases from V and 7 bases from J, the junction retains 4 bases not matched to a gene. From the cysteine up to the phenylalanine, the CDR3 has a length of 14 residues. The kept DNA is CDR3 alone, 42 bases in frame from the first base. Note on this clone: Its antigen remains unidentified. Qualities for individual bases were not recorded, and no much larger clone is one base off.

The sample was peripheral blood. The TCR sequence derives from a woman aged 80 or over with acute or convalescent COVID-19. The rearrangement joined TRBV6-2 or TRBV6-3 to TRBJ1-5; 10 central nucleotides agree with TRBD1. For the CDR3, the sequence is CASSSTGGGQPQHF. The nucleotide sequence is TGTGCCAGCAGTTCGACAGGGGGCGGCCAGCCCCAGCATTTT.